This is a list of T cell receptor beta chains from one sample in a study of OX40 agonist ivuxolimab in advanced cancers. The data were produced by immunoSEQ multiplex PCR, yet TCRdb's version contains in-frame clones alone and is incomplete. There are approximately 110,000 clones in the sample; approximately 90% occur only once, and 0.7% to 0.85% lies in the top ten. The input for sequencing was CD4+ or CD8+ T cells sorted from blood, taken in a trial of the OX40 agonist ivuxolimab. These receptors all come from an adult with an advanced solid tumor such as melanoma, head and neck, liver or kidney cancer. Both conserved end residues are part of each CDR3. Fields, in order: V gene, D gene, clone size, J gene, CDR3 protein, CDR3 DNA. D genes are given only for firm matches. Clone sizes are given selectively: once, few, many, or a class where the clone is expanded.

V: TRBV9
D: NA
size: NA
J: TRBJ1-5
CDR3: CASSENPGHADSNQPQHF
DNA: TGTGCCAGCAGCGAAAACCCGGGACACGCCGATAGCAATCAGCCCCAGCATTTT

V: TRBV7-9
D: TRBD2
size: NA
J: TRBJ2-5
CDR3: CASSQTTSGGLGDF
DNA: TGTGCCAGCAGCCAGACGACTAGCGGGGGACTTGGGGACTTC

V: TRBV28
D: NA
size: NA
J: TRBJ1-4
CDR3: CASRLPGANNEKLFF
DNA: TGTGCCAGCAGACTTCCGGGGGCTAATAATGAAAAACTGTTTTTT

V: TRBV30
D: NA
size: few
J: TRBJ2-7
CDR3: CAWSHPGADYEQYF
DNA: TGTGCCTGGAGTCACCCGGGGGCGGACTACGAGCAGTACTTC

V: TRBV28
D: NA
size: NA
J: TRBJ1-2
CDR3: CASSLSGRDGGYTF
DNA: TGTGCCAGCAGTTTGAGTGGTAGGGATGGGGGCTACACCTTC

V: TRBV28
D: TRBD1
size: NA
J: TRBJ1-1
CDR3: CASTLTGVETEAFF
DNA: TGTGCCAGCACCTTAACAGGGGTTGAGACTGAAGCTTTCTTT

V: TRBV5-1
D: NA
size: NA
J: TRBJ2-6
CDR3: CASTLTTANGANVLTF
DNA: TGCGCCAGCACACTCACCACTGCTAACGGGGCCAACGTCCTGACTTTC

V: TRBV7-3
D: NA
size: NA
J: TRBJ2-6
CDR3: CASSPRLPSGANVLTF
DNA: TGTGCCAGCAGCCCCCGTCTTCCCTCTGGGGCCAACGTCCTGACTTTC

V: TRBV12-1
D: NA
size: NA
J: TRBJ2-2
CDR3: CASSFSGRTGELFF
DNA: TGTGCCAGCAGCTTTAGCGGGAGGACCGGGGAGCTGTTTTTT

V: TRBV5-1
D: TRBD1
size: NA
J: TRBJ2-5
CDR3: CASSSGQAQETQYF
DNA: TGCGCCAGCAGCTCGGGACAGGCTCAAGAGACCCAGTACTTC

V: TRBV29-1
D: NA
size: NA
J: TRBJ2-1
CDR3: CSVEDSGPQFF
DNA: TGCAGCGTTGAAGATTCAGGTCCACAGTTCTTC

V: TRBV19
D: NA
size: once
J: TRBJ2-5
CDR3: CASSDQRGRGQETQYF
DNA: TGTGCCAGTAGTGATCAACGGGGGCGCGGGCAAGAGACCCAGTACTTC

V: TRBV29-1
D: NA
size: few
J: TRBJ2-7
CDR3: CSVEDPPYEQYF
DNA: TGCAGCGTTGAAGACCCCCCCTACGAGCAGTACTTC

V: TRBV5-1
D: TRBD2
size: NA
J: TRBJ2-1
CDR3: CASSFGLAESYNEQFF
DNA: TGCGCCAGCAGCTTTGGGCTAGCGGAATCCTACAATGAGCAGTTCTTC

V: TRBV9
D: TRBD1
size: once
J: TRBJ1-3
CDR3: CASSPVGQTSGNTIYF
DNA: TGTGCCAGCAGCCCCGTGGGACAGACCTCTGGAAACACCATATATTTT

V: TRBV11-2
D: NA
size: NA
J: TRBJ1-1
CDR3: CASSPGVGGNTEAFF
DNA: TGTGCCAGCAGCCCCGGTGTCGGGGGGAACACTGAAGCTTTCTTT

V: TRBV13
D: NA
size: NA
J: TRBJ1-2
CDR3: CASSLGPTQVRGYTF
DNA: TGTGCCAGCAGCTTAGGTCCCACGCAGGTGCGGGGCTACACCTTC

V: TRBV28
D: NA
size: NA
J: TRBJ1-2
CDR3: CASSLARAGSTGYTF
DNA: TGTGCCAGCAGTTTAGCTAGGGCAGGGAGTACGGGCTACACCTTC

V: TRBV6-1
D: NA
size: NA
J: TRBJ2-1
CDR3: CASSEGWEKSYNEQFF
DNA: TGTGCCAGCAGTGAAGGATGGGAGAAATCCTACAATGAGCAGTTCTTC

V: TRBV5-1
D: TRBD2
size: NA
J: TRBJ2-2
CDR3: CASSRSGPTMNTGELFF
DNA: TGCGCCAGCAGCCGTAGCGGGCCTACGATGAACACCGGGGAGCTGTTTTTT

V: TRBV28
D: NA
size: NA
J: TRBJ2-1
CDR3: CASSFLDNEQFF
DNA: TGTGCCAGCAGTTTTTTGGACAATGAGCAGTTCTTC

V: TRBV7-2
D: TRBD2
size: NA
J: TRBJ2-7
CDR3: CASSLAVRLAGGPSPDEQYF
DNA: TGTGCCAGCAGCTTAGCGGTCCGATTAGCGGGAGGGCCCTCCCCGGACGAGCAGTACTTC

V: TRBV25-1
D: TRBD1
size: NA
J: TRBJ1-5
CDR3: CASRGQGQNQPQHF
DNA: TGTGCCAGCAGGGGACAGGGCCAAAATCAGCCCCAGCATTTT

V: TRBV20-1
D: NA
size: NA
J: TRBJ2-3
CDR3: CSVSRTDTQYF
DNA: TGCAGTGTAAGTCGCACAGATACGCAGTATTTT

V: TRBV7-9
D: TRBD2
size: NA
J: TRBJ2-1
CDR3: CASSSQTSGSYNEQFF
DNA: TGTGCCAGCAGCTCCCAGACTAGCGGGTCTTACAATGAGCAGTTCTTC

V: TRBV18
D: TRBD1
size: once
J: TRBJ1-2
CDR3: CASSSRDSYGYTF
DNA: TGTGCCAGCTCATCGAGGGACAGCTATGGCTACACCTTC

V: TRBV10-1
D: NA
size: once
J: TRBJ2-4
CDR3: CASSDPMGKDIQYF
DNA: TGCGCCAGCAGTGACCCCATGGGCAAGGACATTCAGTACTTC

V: TRBV28
D: NA
size: NA
J: TRBJ1-5
CDR3: CASSLPPGQPQHF
DNA: TGTGCCAGCAGTTTACCCCCAGGTCAGCCCCAGCATTTT

V: TRBV28
D: NA
size: NA
J: TRBJ1-5
CDR3: CASSRGTTYQPQHF
DNA: TGTGCCAGCAGCCGGGGGACAACTTATCAGCCCCAGCATTTT

V: TRBV5-1
D: NA
size: NA
J: TRBJ2-7
CDR3: CASSLVGNEQYF
DNA: TGCGCCAGCAGCTTGGTGGGGAACGAGCAGTACTTC

V: TRBV5-1
D: NA
size: NA
J: TRBJ1-2
CDR3: CASSLTDGSYGYTF
DNA: TGCGCCAGCAGCTTAACGGACGGAAGCTATGGCTACACCTTC

V: TRBV5-4
D: TRBD1
size: NA
J: TRBJ1-2
CDR3: CASSLRSGQGNYGYTF
DNA: TGTGCCAGCAGCTTGAGGTCCGGACAGGGTAACTATGGCTACACCTTC

V: TRBV7-9
D: TRBD1
size: NA
J: TRBJ2-3
CDR3: CASSTFRDSRIYTQYF
DNA: TGTGCCAGCAGCACGTTTAGGGACAGCAGAATCTATACGCAGTATTTT

V: TRBV6-6
D: NA
size: NA
J: TRBJ2-7
CDR3: CASSYGQLYEQYF
DNA: TGTGCCAGCAGTTACGGACAGCTCTACGAGCAGTACTTC

V: TRBV7-9
D: NA
size: NA
J: TRBJ1-1
CDR3: CASSLQLTMNTEAFF
DNA: TGTGCCAGCAGCTTACAGCTTACAATGAACACTGAAGCTTTCTTT

V: TRBV14
D: NA
size: once
J: TRBJ2-7
CDR3: CASSQGASYEQYF
DNA: TGTGCCAGCAGCCAAGGGGCCTCCTACGAGCAGTACTTC

V: TRBV7-3
D: TRBD1
size: NA
J: TRBJ2-5
CDR3: CASSPSLTGGETQYF
DNA: TGTGCCAGCAGCCCAAGCCTGACAGGGGGAGAGACCCAGTACTTC

V: TRBV6-5
D: TRBD2
size: NA
J: TRBJ2-1
CDR3: CASSASGRVPGEQFF
DNA: TGTGCCAGCAGCGCTAGCGGGAGGGTCCCTGGTGAGCAGTTCTTC

V: TRBV9
D: NA
size: NA
J: TRBJ2-7
CDR3: CASSVGGTFYEQYF
DNA: TGTGCCAGCAGCGTAGGAGGGACTTTCTACGAGCAGTACTTC

V: TRBV28
D: NA
size: NA
J: TRBJ2-2
CDR3: CASKVTGELFF
DNA: TGTGCCAGCAAGGTCACCGGGGAGCTGTTTTTT

V: TRBV27
D: NA
size: NA
J: TRBJ2-7
CDR3: CASSEFEYYEQYF
DNA: TGTGCCAGCAGCGAGTTTGAGTACTACGAGCAGTACTTC

V: TRBV7-2
D: NA
size: few
J: TRBJ1-2
CDR3: CASSPDSNYGYTF
DNA: TGTGCCAGCAGCCCAGACAGTAACTATGGCTACACCTTC

V: TRBV6-1
D: TRBD1
size: few
J: TRBJ1-1
CDR3: CATLYRDRDHEAFF
DNA: TGTGCCACCTTATACCGGGACAGGGACCATGAAGCTTTCTTT

V: TRBV7-3
D: TRBD1
size: NA
J: TRBJ2-7
CDR3: CASSFGTGEYEQYF
DNA: TGTGCCAGCAGCTTTGGGACAGGGGAGTACGAGCAGTACTTC

V: TRBV5-6
D: NA
size: few
J: TRBJ1-1
CDR3: CASSLLLGEAFF
DNA: TGTGCCAGCAGCCTACTATTAGGGGAAGCTTTCTTT

V: TRBV7-2
D: TRBD2
size: NA
J: TRBJ2-7
CDR3: CASSLARAGVSYEQYF
DNA: TGTGCCAGCAGCTTAGCGAGAGCGGGGGTCTCCTACGAGCAGTACTTC

V: TRBV5-1
D: NA
size: NA
J: TRBJ2-2
CDR3: CASSLGQINSGELFF
DNA: TGCGCCAGCAGCTTGGGACAGATTAACTCCGGGGAGCTGTTTTTT

V: TRBV10-3
D: TRBD2
size: once
J: TRBJ2-7
CDR3: CAISELDPRTSSEQYF
DNA: TGTGCCATCAGTGAGTTGGACCCGAGGACTAGCAGCGAGCAGTACTTC

V: TRBV6-1
D: NA
size: NA
J: TRBJ1-1
CDR3: CASRLYEQNTEAFF
DNA: TGTGCCAGCAGACTGTATGAGCAGAACACTGAAGCTTTCTTT

V: TRBV6-4
D: NA
size: NA
J: TRBJ1-1
CDR3: CASSDPRQIGAFF
DNA: TGTGCCAGCAGTGACCCTCGTCAGATTGGAGCTTTCTTT

V: TRBV28
D: TRBD1
size: NA
J: TRBJ1-1
CDR3: CASSLTLQGITEAFF
DNA: TGTGCCAGCAGTTTAACTCTACAGGGGATCACTGAAGCTTTCTTT

V: TRBV5-4
D: NA
size: NA
J: TRBJ2-7
CDR3: CASSSPPGRIYEQYF
DNA: TGTGCCAGCAGCTCGCCACCGGGACGGATCTACGAGCAGTACTTC